This T cell receptor (beta chain) was sequenced during a study of neurological immune-mediated disorders. This CDR3 spans 12 amino acids. Between the trimmed V and J ends, which lost 4 bases and 8 bases, there was a span of 11 bases. The group of healthy controls was made up of people who were blood bank volunteers in Maryland, USA. Every sequencing run returned over 170 million TCR-beta sequences, which were derived from 15-18 subjects. One entry per CDR3 protein results from TCRdb running MiXCR on the 5' RACE reads. The sample has approximately 30,000 distinct CDR3 sequences, about 4.1% seen once; the top ten hold around 25%. This clonotype was seen repeatedly, ten times or more.

This receptor was taken from a woman between 40 and 55 years old in good health. Material: CD4+ T cells from blood. The rearrangement uses TRBV12-3 or TRBV12-4 and TRBJ1-2, with D possibly TRBD1 on 5 matching bases. The CDR3 coding sequence is TGTGCCAGCAGTTGGGGCTCAGGGGGCTACACCTTC. Amino acid sequence: CASSWGSGGYTF.